This T cell receptor (beta chain) was documented in a study of T cells in Graves' hyperthyroidism and ophthalmopathy. Study-level points and caveats: Blood also held most thyroid clonotypes expanded beyond 0.001. From stable hyperthyroidism, ophthalmopathy was separated by a 13 V-J model.

Participants, patients aged 18 to 65, had newly diagnosed hyperthyroidism with a duration under 2 months. Turning to this clonotype: Its antigen is not known.

TCR beta CDR3 regions were amplified from RNA transcripts. The HTBI primer set drove a first-round RT-PCR of the TCR CDR3. MiXCR, run by TCRdb on the multiplex PCR reads, gives a single entry per CDR3 protein. Of over 700,000 distinct CDR3 sequences in the sample, roughly 20% were seen once. The length of the CDR3 is 13 residues. V was cut by 4 bases and J by 4 bases, with 13 bases left in between. Germline values: CDR1 GTSNPN, CDR2 SVGIG (reference sequence). The TCR sequence derives from a woman in her forties or fifties with Graves' hyperthyroidism that later progressed to Graves' ophthalmopathy. V gene TRBV30 combines with J gene TRBJ1-2; D not certain. Sequenced sample: blood. Here the CDR3 DNA reads TGTGCCTGGATTCGTAGCAAGTTCTATGGCTACACCTTC. The encoded protein is CAWIRSKFYGYTF.